These 14 T cell receptor beta chains originate from one sample sequenced in a study of spatial heterogeneity in lung cancer. Documented time point: sample taken at primary tumor resection. TCRdb redid the calling of the 5' RACE reads with MiXCR, one entry per CDR3 protein. The data show under 85,000 distinct CDR3 sequences, with under 8.5% seen just once and roughly 7% held by the top ten. Source: PBMCs, taken at surgery. These receptors all stem from a male donor with early-stage non-small cell lung cancer.

This clonotype has a count of ten or more. The rearrangement uses TRBV4-2 and TRBJ2-1; a weak D match, TRBD2 (6 bases). This CDR3 has 16 residues. CDR1 and CDR2 from the germline V gene are LGHNA and YNFKEQ. Trimming took off 3 bases at V and 5 bases at J, with 17 bases between the two ends. CDR3 in DNA: TGTGCCAGCAGCCATGCCCCTCCGGGACTTGACAATGAGCAGTTCTTC. It specifies CASSHAPPGLDNEQFF.

This clonotype showed up many times. This rearrangement joins TRBV29-1 to TRBJ1-2, with TRBD1 as a possible D gene (6 bases). Trimming took 1 base from V and 3 from J, leaving 15 bases between them. The CDR3 has 15 amino acids. The germline V gene has CDR1 SQVTM and CDR2 ANQGSEA. The CDR3 DNA reads TGCAGCGTTGAAGGCCGACAGGAACGAGACTATGGCTACACCTTC. It translates to CSVEGRQERDYGYTF.

This clonotype was observed a few times. This rearrangement joins TRBV12-3 or TRBV12-4 to TRBJ1-5; no reliable D call. Deletions cut 4 bases from V and 5 bases from J, with 9 bases between. This CDR3 is 13 amino acids long. This CDR3 is CASSSEMDQPQHF. The CDR3 nucleotides are TGTGCCAGCAGTTCAGAGATGGATCAGCCCCAGCATTTT.

V and J are TRBV12-3 or TRBV12-4 and TRBJ2-7, with 10 positions matching TRBD2. V lost 4 bases and J lost 6; bases outside the gene matches: 6. CDR3 length: 14 residues. For the CDR3, the DNA is TGTGCCAGCAGTTCCTCCTCTAGCGGGAGCGAGCAGTACTTC. Encoded protein: CASSSSSSGSEQYF.

This clonotype was detected many times. The CDR3 spells CSARDPLAGVVEQYF. The CDR3 bases are TGCAGTGCTAGAGACCCCCTAGCGGGAGTAGTCGAGCAGTACTTC. The chain has TRBV20-1 and TRBJ2-7, with 10 bases matching TRBD2. The trim removed 0 bases at V and 6 bases at J, leaving 8 bases unmatched. The CDR3 contains 15 residues. The germline CDR1 and CDR2 sequences are DFQATT and SNEGSKA (reference sequence).

There are many counts of this clonotype. The CDR3 spells CASSYDQGSNEQFF. CDR3 nucleotide sequence: TGTGCCAGCAGTTACGACCAGGGGAGCAATGAGCAGTTCTTC. The chain has TRBV6-5 and TRBJ2-1, with TRBD1 as a possible D gene (6 bases). The V gene's germline CDR1 is MNHEY and CDR2 SVGAGI. Trimming shortened V by 2 bases and J by 6 bases, and 11 bases separated the two germline ends. The length of the CDR3 is 14 residues.

This clonotype appeared many times. The chain joins TRBV25-1 to TRBJ1-3, with D perhaps TRBD1 (6 bases). Per the germline V gene, CDR1 is MGHDK and CDR2 is SYGVNS. This CDR3 comprises 16 residues. V shed 2 bases and J shed 3 bases, with 14 bases lying between them. The CDR3 bases are TGTGCCAGCAGTGAAATTGGGGGCGAGCATGGAAACACCATATATTTT. Protein product: CASSEIGGEHGNTIYF.

The sample holds a few counts of this clonotype. The V and J genes are TRBV18 and TRBJ2-7, with D possibly matching TRBD2 (5 bases). The CDR3 is made up of 16 amino acids. CDR1 is KGHSH and CDR2 is LQKENI in the germline V gene. Trimming stripped 0 bases from V and 0 bases from J, with 12 bases between. The CDR3 DNA reads as TGTGCCAGCTCACCACCGTCAGGACTGGCCTCCTACGAGCAGTACTTC. Translated: CASSPPSGLASYEQYF.

The gene calls are TRBV2 and TRBJ2-3, with 8 bases fitting TRBD1. CDR3 length: 14 amino acids. Germline CDR1 is SNHLY and CDR2 is FYNNEI. Trimming took 2 bases from V and 6 from J; bases not matched to a gene: 4. DNA of the CDR3: TGTGCCAGCAGTGAAAGCAGGGGGCTCGATACGCAGTATTTT. Residues: CASSESRGLDTQYF.

This clonotype was recorded many times. This chain joins TRBV7-6 and TRBJ2-7; 12 nucleotides align to TRBD2. The CDR3 loop spans 17 amino acids. V was pared by 5 bases and J by 0 bases, with 8 bases of the junction left unmatched. The germline V gene has CDR1 SGHVS and CDR2 FNYEAQ. CDR3 sequence: CASSRGLAGLSSYEQYF. The DNA for the CDR3 is TGTGCCAGCAGCCGCGGACTAGCGGGGCTCAGCTCCTACGAGCAGTACTTC.

J is TRBJ1-2 and V is TRBV29-1; no firm D call. The CDR3 has 11 residues. V was clipped by 6 bases and J by 4 bases, with 9 bases between them. Germline assignment: CDR1 SQVTM and CDR2 ANQGSEA. The CDR3 nucleotides are TGCAGCGTCGCCGAAACCTATGGCTACACCTTC. This codes for CSVAETYGYTF.

This clonotype came up many times. V gene TRBV7-8 combines with J gene TRBJ1-5, with 7 bases matching TRBD1. The ends lost 5 bases at V and 3 bases at J; junction bases unmatched: 7. The CDR3 loop spans 15 amino acids. The germline gives CDR1 SGHVS, CDR2 FQNEAQ. CDR3 DNA: TGTGCCAGCAGCACCGGGACAGTTTTCAATCAGCCCCAGCATTTT. Protein: CASSTGTVFNQPQHF. Supplemented by reference TRBV7-8 and TRBJ1-5, the full variable domain reads GAGVSQSPRYKVAKRGQDVALRCDPISGHVSLFWYQQALGQGPEFLTYFQNEAQLDKSGLPSDRFFAERPEGSVSTLKIQRTQQEDSAVYLCASSTGTVFNQPQHFGDGTRLSIL.

This clonotype has a count of ten or more. The chain couples TRBV23-1 to TRBJ2-7; perhaps TRBD1 as D (6 bases). TRBV23-1 is an ORF, with its function uncertain. The V gene lost 0 bases and the J gene lost 3 bases, with 18 bases spanning the gap. There are 17 residues in the CDR3. In DNA, the CDR3 is TGCGCCAGCAGTCAATCGCATGGAAGGGACAATCTCTACGAGCAGTACTTC. Translated: CASSQSHGRDNLYEQYF.

The CDR3 DNA sequence: TGTGCCAGCAGCCCGGAGGGCGGGAGGGCATCAGATACGCAGTATTTT. It encodes CASSPEGGRASDTQYF. The V call is TRBV5-4, the J call TRBJ2-3; 9 nucleotides match TRBD2. Germline V gene sequence: CDR1 SGHNT, CDR2 YYREEE (reference sequence). Losses at the gene ends were 4 bases for V and 4 bases for J; bases not matched to a gene: 10. This CDR3 region has 16 residues. Drawing the rest from reference TRBV5-4 and TRBJ2-3, the complete variable domain is ETGVTQSPTHLIKTRGQQVTLRCSSQSGHNTVSWYQQALGQGPQFIFQYYREEENGRGNFPPRFSGLQFPNYSSELNVNALELDDSALYLCASSPEGGRASDTQYFGPGTRLTVL.